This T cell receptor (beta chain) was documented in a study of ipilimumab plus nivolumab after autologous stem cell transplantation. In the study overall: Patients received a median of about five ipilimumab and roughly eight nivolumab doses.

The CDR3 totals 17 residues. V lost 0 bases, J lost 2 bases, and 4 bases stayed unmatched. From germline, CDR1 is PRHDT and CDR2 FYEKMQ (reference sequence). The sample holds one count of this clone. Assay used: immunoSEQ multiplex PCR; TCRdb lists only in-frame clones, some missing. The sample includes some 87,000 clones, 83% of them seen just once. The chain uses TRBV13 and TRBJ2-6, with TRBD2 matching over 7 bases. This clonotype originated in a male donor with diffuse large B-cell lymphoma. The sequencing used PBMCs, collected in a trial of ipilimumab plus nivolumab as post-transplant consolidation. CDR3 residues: CASSLGRRGAGANVLTF. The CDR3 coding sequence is TGTGCCAGCAGCTTAGGTCGACGGGGGGCTGGGGCCAACGTCCTGACTTTC. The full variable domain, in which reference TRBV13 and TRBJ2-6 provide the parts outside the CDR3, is AAGVIQSPRHLIKEKRETATLKCYPIPRHDTVYWYQQGPGQDPQFLISFYEKMQSDKGSIPDRFSAQQFSDYHSELNMSSLELGDSALYFCASSLGRRGAGANVLTFGAGSRLTVL.